Reported below is one T cell receptor beta chain. Its antigen is unidentified. The sample is drawn from a study of T cell responses to AZD1222 COVID-19 vaccine. Across the whole study: It was second doses at about 4 or about 12 weeks that were pooled.

General study points: Among the donors, most were white British and more were female, and clonal diversity was possibly underestimated.

The method was immunoSEQ multiplex PCR; TCRdb's version includes in-frame clones alone and lacks a portion of them. This table holds some 130,000 clones, approximately 87% found once. CDR1 LNHDA and CDR2 SQIVND come from the germline V gene (reference sequence). The CDR3 runs to 18 residues. Losses at the gene ends were 1 base for V and 5 bases for J; bases not matched to a gene: 11. The genes are TRBV19 and TRBJ2-1; 10 positions agree with TRBD2. This clonotype originated in an adult in good health. Here the sequenced sample was peripheral blood, taken on day 0 of AZD1222 vaccination. CDR3 nucleotide sequence: TGTGCCAGTAGTATAGCGGACTCCGGGACTAGCGTTAACAATGAGCAGTTCTTC. This codes for CASSIADSGTSVNNEQFF.